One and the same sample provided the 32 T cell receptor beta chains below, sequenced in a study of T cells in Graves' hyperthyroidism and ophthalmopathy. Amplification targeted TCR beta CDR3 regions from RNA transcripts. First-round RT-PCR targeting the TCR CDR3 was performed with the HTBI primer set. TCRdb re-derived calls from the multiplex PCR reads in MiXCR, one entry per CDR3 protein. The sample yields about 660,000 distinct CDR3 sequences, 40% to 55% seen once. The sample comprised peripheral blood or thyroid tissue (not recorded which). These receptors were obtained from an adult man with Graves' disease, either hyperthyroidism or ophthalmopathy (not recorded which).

The CDR3 spells CALGSFGYTF. CDR3 coding DNA: TGTGCCTTAGGGAGTTTTGGCTACACCTTC. V usage is TRBV24-1 and J usage is TRBJ1-2; D is unclear. V lost 12 bases and J 7 bases, leaving 11 bases between the germline ends. CDR1 is KGHDR and CDR2 is SFDVKD in the germline V gene. The CDR3 extends over 10 amino acids.

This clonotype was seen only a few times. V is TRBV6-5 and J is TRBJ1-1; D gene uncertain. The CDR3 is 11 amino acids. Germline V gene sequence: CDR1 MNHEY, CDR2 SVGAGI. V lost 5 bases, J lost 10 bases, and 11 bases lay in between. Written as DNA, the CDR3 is TGTGCCAGCAGTGACGGAGGCAGAGCTTTCTTT. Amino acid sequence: CASSDGGRAFF.

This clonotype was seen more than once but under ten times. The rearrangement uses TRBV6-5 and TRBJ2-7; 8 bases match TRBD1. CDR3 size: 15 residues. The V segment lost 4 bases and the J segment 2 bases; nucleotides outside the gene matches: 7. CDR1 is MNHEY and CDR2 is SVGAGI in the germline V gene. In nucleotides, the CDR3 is TGTGCCAGCAGTTCGACAGGGGTTAGGCCCTACGAGCAGTACTTC. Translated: CASSSTGVRPYEQYF.

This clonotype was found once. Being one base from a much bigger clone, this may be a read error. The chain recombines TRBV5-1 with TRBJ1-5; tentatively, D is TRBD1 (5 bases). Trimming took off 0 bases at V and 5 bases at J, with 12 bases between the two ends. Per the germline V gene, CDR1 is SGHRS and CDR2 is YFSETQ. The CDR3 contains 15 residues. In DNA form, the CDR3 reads TGCGCCAGCAGCTTGGGGGGGATAGGCTATCAGCCCCAGCATTTT. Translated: CASSLGGIGYQPQHF.

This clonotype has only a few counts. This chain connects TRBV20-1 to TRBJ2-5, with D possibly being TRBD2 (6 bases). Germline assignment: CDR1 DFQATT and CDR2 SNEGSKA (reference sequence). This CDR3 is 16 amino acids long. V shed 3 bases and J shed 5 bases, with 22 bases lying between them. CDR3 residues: CSASTGDGLDTETQYF. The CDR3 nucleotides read TGCAGTGCTAGTACGGGGGACGGGTTGGATACGGAGACCCAGTACTTC.

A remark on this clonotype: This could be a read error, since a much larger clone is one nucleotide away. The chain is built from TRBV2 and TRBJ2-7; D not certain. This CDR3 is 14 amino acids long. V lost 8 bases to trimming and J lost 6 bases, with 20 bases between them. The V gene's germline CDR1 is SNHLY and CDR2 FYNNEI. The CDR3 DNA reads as TGTGCCAGCGAATCGGAGAGTAGGAGCACCGAGCAGTACTTC. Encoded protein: CASESESRSTEQYF.

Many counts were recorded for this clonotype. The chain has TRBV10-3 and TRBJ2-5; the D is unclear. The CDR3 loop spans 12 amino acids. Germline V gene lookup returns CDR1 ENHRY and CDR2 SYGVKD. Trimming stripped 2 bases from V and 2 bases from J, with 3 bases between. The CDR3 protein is CAISEGQETQYF. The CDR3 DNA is TGTGCCATCAGTGAGGGGCAAGAGACCCAGTACTTC.

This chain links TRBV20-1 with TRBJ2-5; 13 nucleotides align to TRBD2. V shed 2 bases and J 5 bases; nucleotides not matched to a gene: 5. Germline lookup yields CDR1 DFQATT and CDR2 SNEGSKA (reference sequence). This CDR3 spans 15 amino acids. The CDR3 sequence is CSARPGLAGSETQYF. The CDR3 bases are TGCAGTGCTAGACCGGGACTAGCGGGATCGGAGACCCAGTACTTC.

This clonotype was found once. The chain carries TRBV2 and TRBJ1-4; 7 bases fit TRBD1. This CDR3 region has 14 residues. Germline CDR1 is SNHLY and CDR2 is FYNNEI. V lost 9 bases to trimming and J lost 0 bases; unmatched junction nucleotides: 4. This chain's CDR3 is CARGTAATNEKLFF. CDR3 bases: TGTGCCAGAGGGACAGCTGCAACTAATGAAAAACTGTTTTTT.

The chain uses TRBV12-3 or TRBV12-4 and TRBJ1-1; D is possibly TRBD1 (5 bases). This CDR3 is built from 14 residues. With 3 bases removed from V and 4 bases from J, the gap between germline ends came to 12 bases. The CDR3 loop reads CASSFRGFITEAFF. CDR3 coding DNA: TGTGCCAGCAGTTTTAGGGGTTTTATCACTGAAGCTTTCTTT.

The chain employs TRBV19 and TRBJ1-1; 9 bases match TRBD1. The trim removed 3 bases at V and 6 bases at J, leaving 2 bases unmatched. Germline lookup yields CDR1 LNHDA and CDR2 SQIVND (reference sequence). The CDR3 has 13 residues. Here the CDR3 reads CASSMGQGSEAFF. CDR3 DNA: TGTGCCAGTAGTATGGGACAGGGATCTGAAGCTTTCTTT.

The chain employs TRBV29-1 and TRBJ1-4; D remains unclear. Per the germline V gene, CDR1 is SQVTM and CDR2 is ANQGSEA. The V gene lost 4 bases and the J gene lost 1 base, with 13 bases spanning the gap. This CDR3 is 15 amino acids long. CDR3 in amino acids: CSVAPGSVTNEKLFF. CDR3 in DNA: TGCAGCGTTGCCCCGGGATCGGTAACTAATGAAAAACTGTTTTTT.

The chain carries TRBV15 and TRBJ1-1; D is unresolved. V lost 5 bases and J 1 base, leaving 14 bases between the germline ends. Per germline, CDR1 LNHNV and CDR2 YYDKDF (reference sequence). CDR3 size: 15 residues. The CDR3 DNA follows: TGTGCCACCAGCTCCCGGCTCTTGGGGAACACTGAAGCTTTCTTT. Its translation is CATSSRLLGNTEAFF. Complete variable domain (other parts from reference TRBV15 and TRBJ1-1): DAMVIQNPRYQVTQFGKPVTLSCSQTLNHNVMYWYQQKSSQAPKLLFHYYDKDFNNEADTPDNFQSRRPNTSFCFLDIRSPGLGDTAMYLCATSSRLLGNTEAFFGQGTRLTVV.

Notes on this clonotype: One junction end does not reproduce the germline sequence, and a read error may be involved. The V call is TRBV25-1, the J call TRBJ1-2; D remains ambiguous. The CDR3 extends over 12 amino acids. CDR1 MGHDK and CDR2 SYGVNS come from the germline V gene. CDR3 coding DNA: TGCGCCAGCAGCCCGGAAGGGTTTGGCTACACCTTC. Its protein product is CASSPEGFGYTF.

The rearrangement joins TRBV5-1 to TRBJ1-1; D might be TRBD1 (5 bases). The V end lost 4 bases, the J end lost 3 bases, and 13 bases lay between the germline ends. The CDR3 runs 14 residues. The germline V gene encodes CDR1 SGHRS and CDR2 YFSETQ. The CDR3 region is CASSRDYRYTEAFF. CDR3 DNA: TGCGCCAGCAGCCGAGATTACAGGTACACTGAAGCTTTCTTT.

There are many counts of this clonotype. DNA for the CDR3: TGTGCCAGCAGCGTAGTTGAAGGGAGGGCTTTCTTT. Translation: CASSVVEGRAFF. This rearrangement joins TRBV9 to TRBJ1-1; unclear D gene. The V end lost 0 bases, the J end lost 11 bases, and 11 bases lay between the germline ends. Germline V CDR1 and CDR2: SGDLS, YYNGEE. This CDR3 region has 12 residues.

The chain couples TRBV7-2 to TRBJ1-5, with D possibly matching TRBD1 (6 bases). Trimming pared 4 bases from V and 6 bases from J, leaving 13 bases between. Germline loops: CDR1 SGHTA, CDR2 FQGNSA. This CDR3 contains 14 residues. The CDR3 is CASSSTGFGQPQHF. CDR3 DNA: TGTGCCAGCAGCTCTACAGGGTTTGGTCAGCCCCAGCATTTT.

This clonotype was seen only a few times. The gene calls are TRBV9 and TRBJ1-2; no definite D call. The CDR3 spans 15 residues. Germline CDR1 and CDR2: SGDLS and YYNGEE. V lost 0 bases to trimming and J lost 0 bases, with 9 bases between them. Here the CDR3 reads CASSVVTTSNYGYTF. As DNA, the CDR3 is TGTGCCAGCAGCGTAGTCACGACCTCTAACTATGGCTACACCTTC.

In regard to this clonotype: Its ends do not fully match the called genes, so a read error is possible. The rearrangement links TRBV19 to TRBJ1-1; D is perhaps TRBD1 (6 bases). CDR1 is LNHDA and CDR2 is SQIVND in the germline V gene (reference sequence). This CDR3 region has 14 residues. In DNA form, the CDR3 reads TGTGCCAGTAGTCCAGCGGGGGCGGGAACTGAAGCCTTCTTT. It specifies CASSPAGAGTEAFF.

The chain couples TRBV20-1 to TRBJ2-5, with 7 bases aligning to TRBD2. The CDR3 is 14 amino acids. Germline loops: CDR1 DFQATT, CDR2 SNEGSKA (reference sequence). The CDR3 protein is CSGRDYPLQETQYF. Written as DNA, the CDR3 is TGCAGCGGGCGGGACTACCCGCTCCAAGAGACCCAGTACTTC.

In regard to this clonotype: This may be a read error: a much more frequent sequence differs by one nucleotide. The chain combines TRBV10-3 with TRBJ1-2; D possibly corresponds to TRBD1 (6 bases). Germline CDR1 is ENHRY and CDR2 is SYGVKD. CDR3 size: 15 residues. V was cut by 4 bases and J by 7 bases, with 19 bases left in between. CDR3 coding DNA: TGTGCCATCAGTGGGTTCGTTCGGGGGGCCTGTGGCTACACCTTC. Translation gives CAISGFVRGACGYTF.

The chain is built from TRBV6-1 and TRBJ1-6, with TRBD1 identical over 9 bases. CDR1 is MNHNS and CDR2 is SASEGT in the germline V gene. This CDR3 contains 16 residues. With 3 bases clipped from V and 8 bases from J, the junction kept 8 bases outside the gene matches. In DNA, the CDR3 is TGTGCCAGCAGTGACGGACAGGGGACCGGGGATTCACCCCTCCACTTT. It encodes CASSDGQGTGDSPLHF.

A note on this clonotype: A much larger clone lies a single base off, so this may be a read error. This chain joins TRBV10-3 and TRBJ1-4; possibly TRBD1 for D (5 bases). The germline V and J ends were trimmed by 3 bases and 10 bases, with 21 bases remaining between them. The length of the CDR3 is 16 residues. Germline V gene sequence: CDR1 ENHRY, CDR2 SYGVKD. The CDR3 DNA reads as TGTGCCATCAGTGACCCCAGGACGGGCTCTGGGGGAAAACTGTTTTTT. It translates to CAISDPRTGSGGKLFF.

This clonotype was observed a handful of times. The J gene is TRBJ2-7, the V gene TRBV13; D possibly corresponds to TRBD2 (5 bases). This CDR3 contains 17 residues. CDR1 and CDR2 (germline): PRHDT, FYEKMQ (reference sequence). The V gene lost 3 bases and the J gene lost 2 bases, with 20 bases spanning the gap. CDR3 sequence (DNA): TGTGCCAGCAGCTTTCTCGGCGGGCTAGCAAAACCCTACGAGCAGTACTTC. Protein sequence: CASSFLGGLAKPYEQYF.

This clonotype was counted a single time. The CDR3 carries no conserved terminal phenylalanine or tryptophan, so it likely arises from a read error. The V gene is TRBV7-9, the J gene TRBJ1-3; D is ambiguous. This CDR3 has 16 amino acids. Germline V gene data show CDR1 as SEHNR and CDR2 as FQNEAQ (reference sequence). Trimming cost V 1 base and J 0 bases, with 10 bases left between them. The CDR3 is CASSLGSSISGNTIYS. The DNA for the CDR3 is TGTGCCAGCAGCTTAGGCTCGTCTATCTCTGGAAACACCATATATTCT.

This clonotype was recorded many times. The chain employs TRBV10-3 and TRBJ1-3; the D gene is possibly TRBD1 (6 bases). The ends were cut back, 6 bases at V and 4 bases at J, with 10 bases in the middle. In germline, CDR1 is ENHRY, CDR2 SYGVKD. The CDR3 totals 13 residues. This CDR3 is CAISSGVGNTIYF. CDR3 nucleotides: TGTGCCATCAGCTCAGGGGTAGGAAACACCATATATTTT.

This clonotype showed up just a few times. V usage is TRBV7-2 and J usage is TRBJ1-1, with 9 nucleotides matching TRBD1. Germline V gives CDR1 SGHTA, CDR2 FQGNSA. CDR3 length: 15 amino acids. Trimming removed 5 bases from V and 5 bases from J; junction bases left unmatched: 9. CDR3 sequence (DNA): TGTGCCAGCAGCCCTTTTGGACAGGGGAAGACTGAAGCTTTCTTT. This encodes CASSPFGQGKTEAFF.

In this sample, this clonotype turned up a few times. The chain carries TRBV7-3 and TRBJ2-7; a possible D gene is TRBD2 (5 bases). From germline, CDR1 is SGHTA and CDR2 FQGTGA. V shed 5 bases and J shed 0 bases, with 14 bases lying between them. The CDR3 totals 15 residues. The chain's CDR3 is CASSQAASLSYEQYF. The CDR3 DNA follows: TGTGCCAGCAGCCAAGCGGCAAGTCTCTCCTACGAGCAGTACTTC.

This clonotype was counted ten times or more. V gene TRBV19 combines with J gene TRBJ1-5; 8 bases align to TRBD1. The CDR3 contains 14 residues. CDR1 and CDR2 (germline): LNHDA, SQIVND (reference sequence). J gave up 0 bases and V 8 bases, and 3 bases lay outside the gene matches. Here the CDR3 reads CASDRGYSNQPQHF. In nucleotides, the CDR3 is TGTGCCAGTGACAGGGGATATAGCAATCAGCCCCAGCATTTT.

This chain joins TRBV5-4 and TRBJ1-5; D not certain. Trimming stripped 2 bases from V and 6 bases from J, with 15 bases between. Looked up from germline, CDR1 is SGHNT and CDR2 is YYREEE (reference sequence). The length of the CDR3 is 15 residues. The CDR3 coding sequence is TGTGCCAGCAGCTTCTGGGTGTTAGGTGGTCAGCCCCAGCATTTT. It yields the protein CASSFWVLGGQPQHF.

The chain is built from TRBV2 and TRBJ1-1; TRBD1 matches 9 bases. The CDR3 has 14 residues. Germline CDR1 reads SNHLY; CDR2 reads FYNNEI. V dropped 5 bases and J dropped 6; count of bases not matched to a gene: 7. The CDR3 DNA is TGTGCCAGCAGTCCCCGGGACAGGGTTGCTGAAGCTTTCTTT. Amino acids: CASSPRDRVAEAFF. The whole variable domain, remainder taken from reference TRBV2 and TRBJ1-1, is EPEVTQTPSHQVTQMGQEVILRCVPISNHLYFYWYRQILGQKVEFLVSFYNNEISEKSEIFDDQFSVERPDGSNFTLKIRSTKLEDSAMYFCASSPRDRVAEAFFGQGTRLTVV.

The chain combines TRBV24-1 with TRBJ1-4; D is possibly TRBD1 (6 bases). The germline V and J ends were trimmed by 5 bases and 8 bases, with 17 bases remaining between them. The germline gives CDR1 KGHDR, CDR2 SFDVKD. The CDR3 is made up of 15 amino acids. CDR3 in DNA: TGTGCCACCAGTGGAACGGGGGCTCCGGAGGAAAAACTGTTTTTT. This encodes CATSGTGAPEEKLFF.